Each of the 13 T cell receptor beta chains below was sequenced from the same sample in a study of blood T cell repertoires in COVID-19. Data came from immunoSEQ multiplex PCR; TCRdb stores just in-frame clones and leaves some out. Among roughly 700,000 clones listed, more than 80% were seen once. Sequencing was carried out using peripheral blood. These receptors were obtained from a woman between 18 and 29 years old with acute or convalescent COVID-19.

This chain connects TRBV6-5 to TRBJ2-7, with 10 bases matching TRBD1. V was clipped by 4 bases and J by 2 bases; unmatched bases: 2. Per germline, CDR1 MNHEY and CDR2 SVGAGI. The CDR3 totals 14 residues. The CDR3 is CASSLDRGTYEQYF. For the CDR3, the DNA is TGTGCCAGCAGTTTGGACAGGGGGACCTACGAGCAGTACTTC.

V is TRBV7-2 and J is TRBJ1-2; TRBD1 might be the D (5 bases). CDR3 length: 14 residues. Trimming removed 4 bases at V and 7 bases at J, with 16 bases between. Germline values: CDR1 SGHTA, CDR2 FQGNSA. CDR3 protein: CASSSGGARRGYTF. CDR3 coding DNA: TGTGCCAGCAGCTCTGGCGGGGCCCGCCGTGGCTACACCTTC.

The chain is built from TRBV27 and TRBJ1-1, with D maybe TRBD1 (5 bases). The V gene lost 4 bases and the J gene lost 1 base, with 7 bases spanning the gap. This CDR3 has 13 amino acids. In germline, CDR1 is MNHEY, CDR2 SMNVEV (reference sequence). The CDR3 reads CASSSRENTEAFF. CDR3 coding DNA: TGTGCCAGCAGTTCCAGGGAGAACACTGAAGCTTTCTTT.

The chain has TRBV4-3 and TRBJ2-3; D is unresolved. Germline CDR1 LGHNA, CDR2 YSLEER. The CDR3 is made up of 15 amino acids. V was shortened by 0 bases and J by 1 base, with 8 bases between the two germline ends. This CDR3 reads CASSQDPPGTDTQYF. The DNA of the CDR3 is TGCGCCAGCAGCCAAGATCCCCCGGGCACAGATACGCAGTATTTT.

In nucleotides, the CDR3 is TGCGCCAGCAGCCAACAGTTAAGGACTCCCTACGAGCAGTACTTC. This translates into CASSQQLRTPYEQYF. This chain links TRBV4-1 with TRBJ2-7; perhaps TRBD2 as D (5 bases). The V and J ends lost 2 bases and 2 bases respectively, with 13 bases between them. Germline loops: CDR1 MGHRA, CDR2 YSYEKL. This CDR3 comprises 15 residues.

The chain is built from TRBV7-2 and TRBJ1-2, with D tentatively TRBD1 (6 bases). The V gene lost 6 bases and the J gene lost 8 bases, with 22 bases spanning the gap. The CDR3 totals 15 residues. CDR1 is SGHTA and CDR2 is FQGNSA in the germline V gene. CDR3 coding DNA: TGTGCCAGCAGGCGTACTCCGGGACAACTAGAGGGCTACACCTTC. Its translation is CASRRTPGQLEGYTF.

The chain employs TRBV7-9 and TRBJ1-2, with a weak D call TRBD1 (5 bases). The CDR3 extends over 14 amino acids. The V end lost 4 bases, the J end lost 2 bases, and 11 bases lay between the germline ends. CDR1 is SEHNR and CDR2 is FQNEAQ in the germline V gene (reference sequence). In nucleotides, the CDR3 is TGTGCCAGCAGCTCAGGGAGGCAGAACTATGGCTACACCTTC. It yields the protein CASSSGRQNYGYTF.

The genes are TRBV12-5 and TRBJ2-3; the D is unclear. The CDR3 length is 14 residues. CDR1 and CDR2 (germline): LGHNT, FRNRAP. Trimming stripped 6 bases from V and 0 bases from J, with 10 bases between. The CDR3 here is CASGLSTSTDTQYF. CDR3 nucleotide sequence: TGTGCTAGTGGCCTAAGCACTAGCACAGATACGCAGTATTTT.

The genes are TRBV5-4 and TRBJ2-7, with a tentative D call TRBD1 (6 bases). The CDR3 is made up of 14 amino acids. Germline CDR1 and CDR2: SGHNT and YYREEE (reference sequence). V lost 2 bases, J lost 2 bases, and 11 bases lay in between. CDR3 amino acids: CASSFGGATYEQYF. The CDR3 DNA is TGTGCCAGCAGCTTTGGGGGCGCCACCTACGAGCAGTACTTC.

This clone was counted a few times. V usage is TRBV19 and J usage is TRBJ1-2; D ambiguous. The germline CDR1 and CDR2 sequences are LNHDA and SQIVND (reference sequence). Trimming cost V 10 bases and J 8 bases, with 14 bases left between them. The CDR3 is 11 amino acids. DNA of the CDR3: TGTGCCACCTCCTTTTTAAGCGGCTACACCTTC. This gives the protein CATSFLSGYTF.

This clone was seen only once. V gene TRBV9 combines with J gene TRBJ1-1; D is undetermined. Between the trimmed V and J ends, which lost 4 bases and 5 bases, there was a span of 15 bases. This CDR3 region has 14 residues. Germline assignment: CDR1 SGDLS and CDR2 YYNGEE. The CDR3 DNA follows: TGTGCCAGCAGCACCCGGGGTTCCGTAACTGAAGCTTTCTTT. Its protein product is CASSTRGSVTEAFF.

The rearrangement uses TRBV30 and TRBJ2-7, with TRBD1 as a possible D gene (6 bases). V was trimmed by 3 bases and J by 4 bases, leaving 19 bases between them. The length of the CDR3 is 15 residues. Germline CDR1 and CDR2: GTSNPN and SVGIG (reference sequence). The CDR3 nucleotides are TGTGCCTGGAGCCCAACCCCCACAGGGATGTACGAGCAGTACTTC. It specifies CAWSPTPTGMYEQYF.

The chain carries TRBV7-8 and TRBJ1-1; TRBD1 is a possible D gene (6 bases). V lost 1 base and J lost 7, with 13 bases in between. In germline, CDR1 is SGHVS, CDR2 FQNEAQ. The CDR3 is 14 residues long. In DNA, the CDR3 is TGTGCCAGCAGCTTAGATTTCAGGGGTAGTGAAGCTTTCTTT. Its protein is CASSLDFRGSEAFF.